The rows below give T cell receptor beta chains drawn from one sample of a study of patients and donors after allogeneic stem cell transplantation. TCRdb reanalysed the RT-PCR reads using MiXCR and keeps one entry per CDR3 protein. The sample contains 190,000 or so distinct CDR3 sequences, around two fifths of which appear only once. Sequencing input: blood, either unsorted or a sorted T cell fraction (not recorded which). The receptors here all came from a human donor who was either an allogeneic HSCT recipient or a stem cell or donor lymphocyte infusion donor (not recorded which). It is not recorded whose cells these are; they may come from a transplant donor. The CDR3 runs from the conserved cysteine through the conserved F or W. The order of the fields is CDR3 length, J gene, D gene, V gene, clone size, CDR3 protein, CDR3 DNA. A D gene is named only where the DNA matches it firmly. Rows may omit the clone size; those that give it use once, few, many or a size class.

15	TRBJ1-6	TRBD1	TRBV5-5	.	CASTSLGQGNSPLHF	TGTGCCAGCACCTCCCTGGGACAGGGAAATTCACCCCTCCACTTT
12	TRBJ2-1	.	TRBV12-3/TRBV12-4	.	CASSRADNEQFF	TGTGCCAGCAGCCGGGCCGACAATGAGCAGTTCTTC
12	TRBJ2-3	.	TRBV15	few	CATSGNTDTQYF	TGTGCCACCTCCGGGAACACAGATACGCAGTATTTT
13	TRBJ2-3	.	TRBV7-2	.	CASSLTGRDTQYF	TGTGCCAGCTCCCTGACCGGGAGAGATACGCAGTATTTT
15	TRBJ1-1	.	TRBV5-1	few	CASETGDLPNTEAFF	TGCGCCAGCGAAACGGGTGACCTACCGAACACTGAAGCTTTCTTT
16	TRBJ2-3	TRBD1	TRBV20-1	few	CSARKAGDRGRDTQYF	TGCAGTGCTAGAAAGGCCGGGGACAGGGGTAGGGATACGCAGTATTTT
16	TRBJ1-4	TRBD1	TRBV4-3	few	CASSQNDRAVNEKLFF	TGCGCCAGCAGCCAAAATGACAGGGCTGTTAATGAAAAACTGTTTTTT
12	TRBJ1-1	.	TRBV3-1	.	CASSHRNTEAFF	TGTGCCAGCAGCCACCGTAACACTGAAGCTTTCTTT
15	TRBJ1-1	TRBD1	TRBV4-1	few	CASSQEWQGDTEAFF	TGCGCCAGCAGCCAAGAGTGGCAGGGGGATACTGAAGCTTTCTTT
13	TRBJ1-1	.	TRBV6-5	.	CASTRGLSTEAFF	TGTGCCAGCACCCGGGGTCTGAGCACTGAAGCTTTCTTT
14	TRBJ2-1	.	TRBV9	.	CASSPLLANNEQFF	TGTGCCAGCAGCCCCCTGTTAGCGAACAATGAGCAGTTCTTC
15	TRBJ1-1	TRBD1	TRBV14	.	CASSPTETGNFQAFF	TGTGCCAGCAGCCCTACCGAGACAGGGAATTTTCAAGCTTTCTTT
13	TRBJ1-1	.	TRBV28	.	CASRAPLGTEAFF	TGTGCCAGCAGGGCTCCCTTAGGGACTGAAGCTTTCTTT
15	TRBJ1-1	.	TRBV5-1	.	CASSLMGGSNTEAFF	TGCGCCAGCAGCTTAATGGGAGGTTCGAACACTGAAGCTTTCTTT
17	TRBJ1-1	.	TRBV20-1	.	CSAYKAVTSYMNTEAFF	TGCAGTGCTTATAAGGCAGTGACGTCCTACATGAACACTGAAGCTTTCTTT
15	TRBJ2-1	TRBD1	TRBV6-5	.	CASSYPGRGHNEQFF	TGTGCCAGCAGTTACCCGGGCAGGGGGCACAATGAGCAGTTCTTC
18	TRBJ2-2	.	TRBV12-3/TRBV12-4	.	CASRFMGGDSANTGELFF	TGTGCCAGCAGATTCATGGGAGGGGACAGTGCGAACACCGGGGAGCTGTTTTTT
13	TRBJ1-3	.	TRBV4-1	.	CASRGQRGNTIYF	TGCGCCAGCAGGGGGCAGAGGGGAAACACCATATATTTT
14	TRBJ2-7	.	TRBV28	.	CASNPGTVTYEQYF	TGTGCCAGCAACCCGGGGACGGTAACCTACGAGCAGTACTTC
15	TRBJ2-2	TRBD2	TRBV24-1	.	CATSGLAPDTGELFF	TGTGCCACCAGCGGACTAGCGCCCGACACCGGGGAGCTGTTTTTT
15	TRBJ1-2	TRBD1	TRBV24-1	few	CATSDPGQGSYGYTF	TGTGCCACCAGTGACCCCGGACAGGGGAGCTATGGCTACACCTTC
12	TRBJ1-1	.	TRBV3-1	.	CASSPRQAKAFF	TGTGCCAGCAGCCCCCGACAGGCTAAAGCTTTCTTT
13	TRBJ1-1	.	TRBV7-2	.	CASSLAVFTEAFF	TGTGCCAGCAGCTTAGCGGTTTTTACTGAAGCTTTCTTT
13	TRBJ1-5	.	TRBV18	few	CASSPPGGQPQHF	TGTGCCAGCTCACCACCGGGGGGGCAGCCCCAGCATTTT
14	TRBJ2-7	.	TRBV20-1	.	CSASGQGRPYEQYF	TGCAGTGCTAGCGGTCAGGGACGCCCCTACGAGCAGTACTTC
12	TRBJ1-2	.	TRBV12-3/TRBV12-4	few	CASSLARRGYTF	TGTGCCAGCAGTTTAGCTAGGCGGGGCTACACCTTC
11	TRBJ2-7	.	TRBV29-1	.	CSVERGNEQYF	TGCAGCGTTGAGCGAGGGAACGAGCAGTACTTC